This TCR beta chain appears in the sequencing data of a study of blood T cells in healthy people across ages. Across the whole study: Through template switching, about one barcoded beta molecule was captured per two T cells, as measured in model experiments.

Study-level findings and limits: Long-lived donors had more naive CD4+ cells and higher diversity than aged donors. The fall in TCR beta diversity per million T cells was roughly linear with age.

The CDR3 has 15 residues. The second PCR ran about 6 to 12 cycles with a sample-barcoded 5' primer and J-beta primers. Every sample gave at least 2.5 million paired-end reads containing CDR3. TCRdb re-derived calls from the 5' RACE reads in MiXCR, one entry per CDR3 protein. This table has under 1,000,000 distinct CDR3 sequences, 36% appearing once. The sample holds many counts of this clonotype. Its antigen is currently unknown. This chain uses TRBV21-1 with TRBJ2-2; the table calls TRBD1, which could not be checked here. TRBV21-1 is marked as a pseudogene. Sequenced input: blood. The receptor comes from a man between 18 and 35 years old in good health. The CDR3 spells CASSKPGRTTGELFF. The CDR3 DNA reads TGTGCCAGCAGCAAACCCGGGAGGACTACCGGGGAGCTGTTTTTT.